The 5 T cell receptor beta chains below all came from one sample that was sequenced in a study. Treg sorting used a CD4+CD25+CD127-/low gate. TCRdb re-called the 5' RACE reads through MiXCR, storing one row per CDR3 protein. Of roughly 58,000 distinct CDR3 sequences detected, less than 25% appear once; the ten largest clones hold roughly 2.9%. Sequencing was done on a sample of tumor-infiltrating Tregs sorted from the breast tumor. Receptor source: a female donor with breast cancer.

J is TRBJ2-7 and V is TRBV7-2, with a possible D match to TRBD2 (6 bases). V was pared by 4 bases and J by 1 base, with 14 bases between. The germline V gene encodes CDR1 SGHTA and CDR2 FQGNSA. The CDR3 contains 15 residues. The CDR3: CASSSFQRVSYEQYF. CDR3 nucleotides: TGTGCCAGCAGCTCTTTTCAGCGGGTTTCCTACGAGCAGTACTTC.

The genes are TRBV5-6 and TRBJ2-2, with unresolved D. The CDR3 spans 14 residues. CDR1 SGHDT and CDR2 YYEEEE come from the germline V gene. The V end lost 8 bases, the J end lost 1 base, and 12 bases lay between the germline ends. As DNA, the CDR3 is TGTGCCAGTATCGGAGATGGGAACACCGGGGAGCTGTTTTTT. Translating gives CASIGDGNTGELFF. Variable domain in full (rest from reference TRBV5-6 and TRBJ2-2): DAGVTQSPTHLIKTRGQQVTLRCSPKSGHDTVSWYQQALGQGPQFIFQYYEEEERQRGNFPDRFSGHQFPNYSSELNVNALLLGDSALYLCASIGDGNTGELFFGEGSRLTVL.

This clonotype was recorded at least ten times. This chain joins TRBV5-1 and TRBJ1-5; D gene unclear. The CDR3 has 14 amino acids. The V end was cut by 4 bases, the J end by 1 base, with 9 bases between. Per the germline V gene, CDR1 is SGHRS and CDR2 is YFSETQ. CDR3: CASSPDGSNQPQHF. The CDR3 DNA sequence: TGCGCCAGCAGCCCGGACGGCAGCAATCAGCCCCAGCATTTT.

V is TRBV7-9 and J is TRBJ1-6; TRBD1 agrees at 7 bases. Germline lookup yields CDR1 SEHNR and CDR2 FQNEAQ (reference sequence). The CDR3 spans 14 residues. J was trimmed by 6 bases and V by 5 bases; bases with no gene match: 4. The CDR3 sequence: CASSPDRSNSPLHF. The CDR3 bases are TGTGCCAGCAGCCCGGACAGGTCTAATTCACCCCTCCACTTT.

With regard to this clonotype: This sequence may be a read error, since a much larger clone differs from it by one base. The chain recombines TRBV5-1 with TRBJ2-3, with D possibly being TRBD1 (6 bases). Looked up from germline, CDR1 is SGHRS and CDR2 is YFSETQ. This CDR3 region has 16 residues. The DNA of the CDR3 is TGCGCCAGCAGCACAGAACAGGGAATTAGCACAGATATGCAGTATTTT. This codes for CASSTEQGISTDMQYF.